This T cell receptor (beta chain) was obtained from a study of vaccination and CD4 T cells after COVID-19 (dated by TCRdb to 2021 to 2024). General notes on the study: Convalescent patients had a positive SARS-CoV-2 result on nasal swab PCR, and of these patients, fewer than ten had mild disease and one had severe disease. Post-COVID blood samples from convalescent patients were collected a median of roughly 100 days after diagnosis, with a range of about 35 to 161 days. The cultures were stimulated with overlapping spike peptide pools from SARS-CoV-2 and from the common cold coronaviruses HCoV-NL63, HCoV-OC43 and HCoV-229E. Post-vaccine blood samples were collected a median of approximately 72 days after the second vaccine dose, ranging from roughly 13 to 250 days. Each participant got two doses of either the Pfizer-BioNTech BNT162b2 vaccine (n=8) or the Moderna mRNA-1273 vaccine (n=2). Six males and four females were included in the convalescent cohort, with two Hispanic individuals, seven Caucasians, two Asians and one multiracial person represented. In control cultures, a CEFX viral epitope pool was used as positive control, an HIV-1 Nef peptide pool was used as negative control, or no peptide was added. The spike-specific CD4+ TCR repertoire was compared before and after mRNA vaccination in approximately 9 COVID-19 convalescent patients and a handful of infection-naive healthy vaccine recipients.

This clonotype showed up just a few times. What antigen it recognizes has not been identified. The record has no base qualities; no much larger clone is one base away. Sample treatment or condition, as interpreted from the label and publication: 10-day PBMC culture with coronavirus spike peptide pools or control peptides (ViraFEST assay). The study used the ViraFEST assay, which expanded antigen-specific T cells with peptide pools and then identified expanded clonotypes by TCR sequencing. The convalescent patients' positive SARS-CoV-2 PCR tests fell between March and December 2020, which was before the Alpha, Beta and Delta variants emerged in the United States. Each well held under 2.5 million PBMCs cultured in IMDM containing approximately 5% human AB serum and about 10 IU/ml IL-2, with roughly 9.2 ug/ml peptide pools added. Half of the culture medium was replaced with fresh IL-2-containing medium on days 3 and 7. After roughly 11 days of culture, CD4+ T cells were isolated by negative selection with the EasySep CD4+ T cell isolation kit. Ficoll-Paque Plus gradient centrifugation was used to isolate PBMCs from whole blood, and the isolated PBMCs were then either used fresh or cryopreserved at -140C. Each culture condition was generally run in triplicate wells.

Overall results and qualifications from the work: An increase in the median number of SARS-CoV-2-reactive clonotypes from approximately 20 after infection to 35 to 40 after vaccination was observed, but the change was not found to be significant. In convalescent patients, a median around 83% of post-vaccine SARS-CoV-2-reactive clones were detected only after vaccination, and vaccine-specific priming was suggested by this finding. Only a relatively small number of convalescent patients were included in the study, and early timepoints following natural infection were not analyzed. Nearly all vaccine-specific clones in convalescent patients (304 of 307) were mono-reactive for SARS-CoV-2 spike rather than cross-reactive with common cold coronaviruses.

Library generation was performed with PCR. At the Johns Hopkins FTIC core, DNA from the cultured CD4+ T cells underwent TCR sequencing with the Oncomine TCR Beta short-read assay. The QIAamp micro DNA kit was used to extract genomic DNA from the cultured CD4+ T cells. Oncomine TCR Beta libraries from cultured CD4+ T cells were pooled with unique dual indexes and sequenced on an Illumina iSeq 100. In the authors' own workflow: Non-productive sequences were filtered out, and CDR3s that did not start with C, did not end with F or W, or were shorter than 7 amino acids were discarded. The MANAFEST web application identified antigen-specific clonotypes by comparing peptide-stimulated wells against reference wells and other culture wells. An FDR below 0.05, an odds ratio above 5, and a productive frequency above 0.1% in at least two of three replicate wells were required for clones to be considered positive. Cross-reactive clonotypes were defined as significantly expanded in both SARS-CoV-2 spike wells and at least one common cold coronavirus spike condition. Levenshtein distances (stringdist) and unrooted phylogenetic trees (ape) in R version 3.6.1 were used to assess CDR3 homology. The public reads were reprocessed in TCRdb via fastp at Q25 and MiXCR, keeping in-frame beta chains. A single entry per CDR3 protein holds the most common genes and DNA from its merged rows. TCRdb, not the original authors, processed these V and J calls. This sample gives under 30,000 distinct CDR3 sequences in total; 43% of them show up just once. The ten largest clones take up roughly 7.8% of the sample.

Its CDR3 holds 14 amino acids, cysteine through phenylalanine. Only the CDR3 region is kept as DNA, spanning 42 bases read in frame from base 1. The sequence derives from a human donor who had recovered from COVID-19. This chain is built from TRBV21-1 and TRBJ1-1. TRBV21-1 is a pseudogene segment. What was sequenced was CD4+ T cells from blood, cultured in vitro. DNA sequence: TGTGCCGGGGGTTGGAGGGGAATGAACACTGAAGCTTTCTTT. It translates as CAGGWRGMNTEAFF.